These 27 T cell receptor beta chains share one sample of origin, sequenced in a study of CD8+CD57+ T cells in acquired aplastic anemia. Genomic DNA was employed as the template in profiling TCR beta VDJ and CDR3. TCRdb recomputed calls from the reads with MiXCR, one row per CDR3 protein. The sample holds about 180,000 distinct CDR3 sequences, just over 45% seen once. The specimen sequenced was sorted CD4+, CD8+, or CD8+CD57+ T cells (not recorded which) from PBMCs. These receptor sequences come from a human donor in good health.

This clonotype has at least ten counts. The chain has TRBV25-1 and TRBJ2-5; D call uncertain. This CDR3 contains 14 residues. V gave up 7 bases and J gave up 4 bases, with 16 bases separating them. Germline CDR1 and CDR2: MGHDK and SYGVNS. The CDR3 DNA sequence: TGTGCCAGCATCCCTAAATGGGGAAGAGAGACCCAGTACTTC. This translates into CASIPKWGRETQYF. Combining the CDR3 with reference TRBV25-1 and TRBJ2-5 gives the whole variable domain EADIYQTPRYLVIGTGKKITLECSQTMGHDKMYWYQQDPGMELHLIHYSYGVNSTEKGDLSSESTVSRIRTEHFPLTLESARPSHTSQYLCASIPKWGRETQYFGPGTRLLVL.

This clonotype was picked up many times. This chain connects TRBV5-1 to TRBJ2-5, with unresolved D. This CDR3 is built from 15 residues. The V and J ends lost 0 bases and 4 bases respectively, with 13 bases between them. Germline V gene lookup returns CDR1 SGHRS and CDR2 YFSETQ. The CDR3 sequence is CASSLAAGVGETQYF. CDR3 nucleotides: TGCGCCAGCAGCTTGGCGGCTGGGGTGGGAGAGACCCAGTACTTC.

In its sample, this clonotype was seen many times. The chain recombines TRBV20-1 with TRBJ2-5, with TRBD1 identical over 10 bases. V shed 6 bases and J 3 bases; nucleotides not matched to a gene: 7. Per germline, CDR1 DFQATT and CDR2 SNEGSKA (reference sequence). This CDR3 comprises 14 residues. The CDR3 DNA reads TGCAGTGCCCGCCGGGGGACAGGGGAAGAGACCCAGTACTTC. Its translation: CSARRGTGEETQYF.

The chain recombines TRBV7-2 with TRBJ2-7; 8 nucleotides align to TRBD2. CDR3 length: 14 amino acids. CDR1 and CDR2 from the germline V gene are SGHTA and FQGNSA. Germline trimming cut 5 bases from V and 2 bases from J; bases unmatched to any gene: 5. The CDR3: CASSPRAGAYEQYF. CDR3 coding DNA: TGTGCCAGCAGCCCCCGAGCGGGGGCCTACGAGCAGTACTTC.

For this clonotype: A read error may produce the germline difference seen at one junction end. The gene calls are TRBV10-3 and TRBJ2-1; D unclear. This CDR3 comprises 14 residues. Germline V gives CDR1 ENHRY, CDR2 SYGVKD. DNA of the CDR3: TGTGCCATCAGTGACCCTACAACCTACAATGAGCAGTTCTTT. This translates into CAISDPTTYNEQFF.

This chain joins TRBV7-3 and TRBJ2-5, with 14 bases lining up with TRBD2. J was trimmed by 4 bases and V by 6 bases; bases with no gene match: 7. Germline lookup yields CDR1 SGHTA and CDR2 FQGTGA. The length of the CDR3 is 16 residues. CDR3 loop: CASSGSTSGGAETQYF. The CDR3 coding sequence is TGTGCCAGCAGTGGCTCGACTAGCGGGGGGGCAGAGACCCAGTACTTC.

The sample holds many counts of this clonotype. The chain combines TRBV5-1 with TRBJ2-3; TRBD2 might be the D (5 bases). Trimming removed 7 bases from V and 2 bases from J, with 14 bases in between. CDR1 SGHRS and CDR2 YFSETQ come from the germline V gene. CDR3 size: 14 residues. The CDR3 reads CASRLSGSTDTQYF. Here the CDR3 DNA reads TGCGCCAGCCGTCTCAGCGGTTCCACAGATACGCAGTATTTT.

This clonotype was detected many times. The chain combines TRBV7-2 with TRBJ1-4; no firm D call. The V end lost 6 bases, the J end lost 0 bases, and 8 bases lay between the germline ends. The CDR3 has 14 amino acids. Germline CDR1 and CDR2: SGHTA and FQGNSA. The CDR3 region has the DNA TGTGCCAGCAGGCGAGAGTCAACTAATGAAAAACTGTTTTTT. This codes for CASRRESTNEKLFF. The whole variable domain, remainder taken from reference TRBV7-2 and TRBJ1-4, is GAGVSQSPSNKVTEKGKDVELRCDPISGHTALYWYRQSLGQGLEFLIYFQGNSAPDKSGLPSDRFSAERTGGSVSTLTIQRTQQEDSAVYLCASRRESTNEKLFFGSGTQLSVL.

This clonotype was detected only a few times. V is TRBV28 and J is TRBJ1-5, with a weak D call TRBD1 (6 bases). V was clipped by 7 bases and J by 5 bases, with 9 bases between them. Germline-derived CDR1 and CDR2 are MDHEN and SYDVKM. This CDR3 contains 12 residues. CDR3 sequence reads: CASTGVHQPQHF. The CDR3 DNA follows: TGTGCCAGCACAGGGGTTCATCAGCCCCAGCATTTT.

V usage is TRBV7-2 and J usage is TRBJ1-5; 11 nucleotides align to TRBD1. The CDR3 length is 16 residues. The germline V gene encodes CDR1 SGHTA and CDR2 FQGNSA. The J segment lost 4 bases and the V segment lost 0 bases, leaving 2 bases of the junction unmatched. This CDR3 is CASSLAGTGGNQPQHF. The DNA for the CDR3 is TGTGCCAGCAGCTTAGCGGGGACAGGGGGTAATCAGCCCCAGCATTTT.

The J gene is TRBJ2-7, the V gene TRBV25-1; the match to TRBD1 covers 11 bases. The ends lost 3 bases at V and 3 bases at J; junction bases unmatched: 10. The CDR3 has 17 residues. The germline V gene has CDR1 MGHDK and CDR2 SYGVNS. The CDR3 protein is CASSDPLGQGAIYEQYF. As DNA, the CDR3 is TGTGCCAGCAGTGACCCCCTTGGACAGGGGGCTATCTACGAGCAGTACTTC.

CDR3 nucleotides: TGTGCCAGCACCCCGGGACAGTATAGCAATCAGCCCCAGCATTTT. Its translation is CASTPGQYSNQPQHF. The chain has TRBV2 and TRBJ1-5; 7 positions agree with TRBD1. V shed 7 bases and J 0 bases; nucleotides not matched to a gene: 6. CDR3 length: 15 residues. Germline V gives CDR1 SNHLY, CDR2 FYNNEI.

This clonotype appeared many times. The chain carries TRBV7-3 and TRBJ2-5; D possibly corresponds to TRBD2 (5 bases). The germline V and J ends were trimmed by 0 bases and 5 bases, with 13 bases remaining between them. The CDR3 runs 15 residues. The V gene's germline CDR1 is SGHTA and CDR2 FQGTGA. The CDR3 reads CASSLTRVPGETQYF. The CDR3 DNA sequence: TGTGCCAGCAGCTTAACGAGGGTTCCGGGGGAGACCCAGTACTTC.

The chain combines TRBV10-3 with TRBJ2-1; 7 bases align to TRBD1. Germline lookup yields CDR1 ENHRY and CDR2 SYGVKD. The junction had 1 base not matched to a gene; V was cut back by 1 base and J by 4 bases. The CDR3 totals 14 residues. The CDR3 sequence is CAISEWGQYNEQFF. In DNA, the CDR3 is TGTGCCATCAGTGAGTGGGGACAGTACAATGAGCAGTTCTTC.

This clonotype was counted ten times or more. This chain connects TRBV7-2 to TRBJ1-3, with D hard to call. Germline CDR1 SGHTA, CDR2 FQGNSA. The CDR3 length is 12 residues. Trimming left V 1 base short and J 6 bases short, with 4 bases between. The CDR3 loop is CASSLGVNTIYF. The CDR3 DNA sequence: TGTGCCAGCAGCTTAGGGGTAAACACCATATATTTT.

The CDR3 DNA follows: TGTGCCAGCAGTGACGCAGGGGGTCGTAATTCACCCCTCCACTTT. Amino acid sequence: CASSDAGGRNSPLHF. J is TRBJ1-6 and V is TRBV2; 7 positions agree with TRBD1. The CDR3 runs to 15 residues. Germline V gene lookup returns CDR1 SNHLY and CDR2 FYNNEI. Trimming cost V 3 bases and J 6 bases; bases outside gene matches: 5.

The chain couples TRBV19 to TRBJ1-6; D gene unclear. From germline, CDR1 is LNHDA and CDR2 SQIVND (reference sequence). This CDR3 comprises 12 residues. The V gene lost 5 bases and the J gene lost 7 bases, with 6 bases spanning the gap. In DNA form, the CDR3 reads TGTGCCAGTAGTCTAGTCAATTCACCCCTCCACTTT. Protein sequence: CASSLVNSPLHF. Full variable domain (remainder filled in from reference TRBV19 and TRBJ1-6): DGGITQSPKYLFRKEGQNVTLSCEQNLNHDAMYWYRQDPGQGLRLIYYSQIVNDFQKGDIAEGYSVSREKKESFPLTVTSAQKNPTAFYLCASSLVNSPLHFGNGTRLTVT.

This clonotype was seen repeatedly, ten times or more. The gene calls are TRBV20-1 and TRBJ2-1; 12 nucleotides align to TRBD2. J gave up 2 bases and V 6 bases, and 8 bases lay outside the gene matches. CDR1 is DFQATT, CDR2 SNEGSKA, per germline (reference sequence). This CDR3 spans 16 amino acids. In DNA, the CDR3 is TGCAGTGCCAATGGACTAGCGGGAACAGCCTACAATGAGCAGTTCTTC. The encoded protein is CSANGLAGTAYNEQFF.

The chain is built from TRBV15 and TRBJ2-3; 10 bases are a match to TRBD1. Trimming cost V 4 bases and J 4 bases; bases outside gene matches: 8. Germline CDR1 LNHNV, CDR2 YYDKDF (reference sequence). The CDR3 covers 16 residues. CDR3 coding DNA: TGTGCCACCAGCATATCGCCGGGACAGGGGTCAGATACGCAGTATTTT. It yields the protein CATSISPGQGSDTQYF.

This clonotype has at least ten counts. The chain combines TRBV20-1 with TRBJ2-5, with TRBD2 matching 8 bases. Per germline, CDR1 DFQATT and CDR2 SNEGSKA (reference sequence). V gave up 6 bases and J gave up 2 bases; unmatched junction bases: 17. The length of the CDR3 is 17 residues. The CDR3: CSALQSGRGGTQETQYF. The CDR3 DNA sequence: TGCAGTGCACTTCAAAGCGGGAGAGGGGGGACACAAGAGACCCAGTACTTC.

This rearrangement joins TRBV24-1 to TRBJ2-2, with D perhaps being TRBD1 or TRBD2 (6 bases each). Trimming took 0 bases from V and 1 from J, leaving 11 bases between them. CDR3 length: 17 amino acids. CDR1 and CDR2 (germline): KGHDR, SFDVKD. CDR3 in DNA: TGTGCCACCAGTGATTTGAGGCGGGACAAGAACACCGGGGAGCTGTTTTTT. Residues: CATSDLRRDKNTGELFF.

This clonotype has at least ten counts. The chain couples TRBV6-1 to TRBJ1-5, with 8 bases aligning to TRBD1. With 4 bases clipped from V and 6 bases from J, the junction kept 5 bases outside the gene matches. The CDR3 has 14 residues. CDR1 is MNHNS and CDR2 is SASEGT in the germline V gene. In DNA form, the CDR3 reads TGTGCCAGCAGTGGCAGGGGGCATAGTCAGCCCCAGCATTTT. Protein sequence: CASSGRGHSQPQHF.

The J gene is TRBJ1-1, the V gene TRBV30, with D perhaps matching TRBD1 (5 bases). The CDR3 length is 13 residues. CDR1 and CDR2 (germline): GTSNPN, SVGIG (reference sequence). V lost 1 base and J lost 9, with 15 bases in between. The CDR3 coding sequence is TGTGCCTGGAGTGCGGGGACTTTACTCAAAGCTTTCTTT. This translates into CAWSAGTLLKAFF.

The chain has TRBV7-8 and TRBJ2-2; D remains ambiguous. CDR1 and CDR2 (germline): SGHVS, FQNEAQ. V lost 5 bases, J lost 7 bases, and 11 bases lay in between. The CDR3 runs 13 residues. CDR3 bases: TGTGCCAGCAGCCGCTTCGTGGTCGGGGAGCTGTTTTTT. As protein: CASSRFVVGELFF.

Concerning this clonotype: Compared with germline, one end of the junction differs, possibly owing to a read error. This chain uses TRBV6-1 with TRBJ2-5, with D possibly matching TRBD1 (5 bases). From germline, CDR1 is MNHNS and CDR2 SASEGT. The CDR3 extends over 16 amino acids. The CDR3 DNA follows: TGTGCCAGCGGTGAAAGGGGTCTGGGCTACCAAGAGACCCAGTACTTC. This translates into CASGERGLGYQETQYF.

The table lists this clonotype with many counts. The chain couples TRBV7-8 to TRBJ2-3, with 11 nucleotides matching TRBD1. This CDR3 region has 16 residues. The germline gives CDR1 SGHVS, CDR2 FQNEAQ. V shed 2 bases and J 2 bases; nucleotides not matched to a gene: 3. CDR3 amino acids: CASSLRTGGPTDTQYF. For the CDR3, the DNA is TGTGCCAGCAGCTTACGGACAGGGGGCCCCACAGATACGCAGTATTTT.

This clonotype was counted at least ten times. The CDR3 DNA is TGTGCCAGCAGCTTGCGCGGCAGAGAAAATGAAAAACTGTTTTTT. Encoded protein: CASSLRGRENEKLFF. This chain uses TRBV5-8 with TRBJ1-4, with unresolved D. This CDR3 comprises 15 residues. V lost 1 base and J 5 bases, leaving 12 bases between the germline ends. In germline, CDR1 is SGHTS, CDR2 YDEGEE.